Below are 6 T cell receptor beta chains sequenced from a single sample in a study of blood T cells in healthy people across ages. For the second PCR, which ran for roughly 6 to 12 cycles, a sample-barcoded 5' primer and a J-beta primer mix were used. TCRdb itself ran the 5' RACE reads through MiXCR, one entry per CDR3 protein. The sample records 450,000 to 700,000 distinct CDR3 sequences, 25% to 30% being singletons. The sample consisted of blood. The source of these receptors is a woman between 65 and 79 years old in good health.

This clonotype was seen more than once but under ten times. The chain links TRBV7-2 to TRBJ1-2, with D possibly TRBD1 on 5 matching bases. This CDR3 contains 14 residues. CDR1 is SGHTA and CDR2 is FQGNSA in the germline V gene. Deletions cut 5 bases from V and 4 bases from J, with 14 bases between. The CDR3 nucleotides are TGTGCCAGCAGCCCTGCTAGGGGCGGCTATGGCTACACCTTC. Translation gives CASSPARGGYGYTF.

The rearrangement uses TRBV7-9 and TRBJ1-3; unclear D gene. Germline-derived CDR1 and CDR2 are SEHNR and FQNEAQ (reference sequence). Trimming left V 5 bases short and J 4 bases short, with 9 bases between. The length of the CDR3 is 13 residues. CDR3 protein: CASSRSGGNTIYF. In DNA form, the CDR3 reads TGTGCCAGCAGCCGCTCGGGAGGAAACACCATATATTTT.

This sequence joins TRBV7-2 and TRBJ2-5; D assignment may be TRBD1 or TRBD2 (5 bases each). The DNA end is more similar to TRBJ2-7, so the J call may be wrong. The CDR3 consists of 15 residues. Looked up from germline, CDR1 is SGHTA and CDR2 is FQGNSA. CDR3 in amino acids: CASSLNPGSPYEQYF. The DNA of the CDR3 is TGTGCCAGCAGCTTAAATCCAGGGAGCCCATACGAGCAGTACTTC.

In its sample, this clonotype was seen a few times. A junction boundary mismatches the germline segment, possibly from a read error. This chain connects TRBV9 to TRBJ1-3; D is uncertain. The germline V gene encodes CDR1 SGDLS and CDR2 YYNGEE. This CDR3 contains 15 residues. The CDR3 reads CTSSPLGLSGNTIYF. DNA of the CDR3: TGTACCAGCAGCCCCTTGGGCCTCTCTGGAAACACCATATATTTT. The full variable domain, with the rest looked up from reference TRBV9 and TRBJ1-3, is DSGVTQTPKHLITATGQRVTLRCSPRSGDLSVYWYQQSLDQGLQFLIQYYNGEERAKGNILERFSAQQFPDLHSELNLSSLELGDSALYFCTSSPLGLSGNTIYFGEGSWLTVV.

A few counts support this clonotype. The rearrangement links TRBV20-1 to TRBJ2-1, with TRBD2 identical over 12 bases. The CDR3 runs to 16 residues. The V segment lost 3 bases and the J segment 5 bases; nucleotides outside the gene matches: 8. Germline CDR1 and CDR2: DFQATT and SNEGSKA (reference sequence). The CDR3, as DNA: TGCAGTGCTAGGCTAGCGGGGGGGCTAAATCACAATGAGCAGTTCTTC. Translated, it gives CSARLAGGLNHNEQFF.

V is TRBV20-1 and J is TRBJ2-3; perhaps D is TRBD1 or TRBD2 (7 bases each). CDR1 is DFQATT and CDR2 is SNEGSKA in the germline V gene (reference sequence). This CDR3 contains 15 residues. The V gene lost 5 bases and the J gene lost 9 bases, with 24 bases spanning the gap. This CDR3 reads CSAPAQGGSQITQYF. In DNA, the CDR3 is TGCAGTGCTCCCGCTCAGGGGGGGTCACAGATAACGCAGTATTTT.